This T cell receptor beta chain derives from a study of T cell repertoires and Cas9 in healthy adults. Study information: Multi-effector potency, cytotoxicity and lineage were assessed in SpCas9-reactive CD4 and CD8 T cells.

Clones were read by immunoSEQ multiplex PCR, and TCRdb kept only the in-frame ones, dropping some. Here the sample spans tens of thousands of clones, just under 95% being singletons. This CDR3 contains 13 residues. V was pared by 4 bases and J by 4 bases, with 14 bases between. Germline V gives CDR1 SQVTM, CDR2 ANQGSEA. A note on this clone: Its antigen remains unidentified.

Study-level findings and limits: Reportedly, SpCas9-reactive effector T cell proliferation and function were mitigated by SpCas9-reactive Tregs in vitro.

Sample: CD4+ effector T cells (CD127+, CD25-, CD137-, CD154-) from PBMCs; culture status not recorded. This chain uses TRBV29-1 with TRBJ2-7, with D perhaps given as TRBD1 or TRBD2 (5 bases each). The receptor comes from a human donor in good health. Here the CDR3 reads CSVGRGAIYEQYF. In DNA, the CDR3 is TGCAGCGTTGGCAGAGGGGCAATATACGAGCAGTACTTC.